The clone carrying this T cell receptor (beta chain) was counted between two and nine times. As yet, its antigen is unknown. The V segment lost 3 bases and the J segment 2 bases; nucleotides outside the gene matches: 13. CDR3 size: 18 residues. Germline CDR1 LGHNA, CDR2 YNFKEQ. These data belong to a study of response to subunit inactivated influenza vaccine. TCRdb recomputed calls from the RT-PCR reads with MiXCR, one row per CDR3 protein. The data show around 480,000 distinct CDR3 sequences, with 16% seen just once and 3% held by the top ten. Study-wide results and caveats: It was the authors' suggestion that each seasonal influenza vaccination recruits few new T cells.

The TCR sequence derives from a man aged 50 to 75 who received an inactivated influenza vaccine. The chain couples TRBV4-2 to TRBJ2-1; TRBD1 aligns across 7 bases. This material consisted of CD4+ T cells sorted from PBMCs, taken 23 to 25 months after vaccination. CDR3 loop: CASSHPGQANNPYNEQFF. As DNA, the CDR3 is TGTGCCAGCAGCCATCCCGGACAGGCTAATAATCCCTACAATGAGCAGTTCTTC.